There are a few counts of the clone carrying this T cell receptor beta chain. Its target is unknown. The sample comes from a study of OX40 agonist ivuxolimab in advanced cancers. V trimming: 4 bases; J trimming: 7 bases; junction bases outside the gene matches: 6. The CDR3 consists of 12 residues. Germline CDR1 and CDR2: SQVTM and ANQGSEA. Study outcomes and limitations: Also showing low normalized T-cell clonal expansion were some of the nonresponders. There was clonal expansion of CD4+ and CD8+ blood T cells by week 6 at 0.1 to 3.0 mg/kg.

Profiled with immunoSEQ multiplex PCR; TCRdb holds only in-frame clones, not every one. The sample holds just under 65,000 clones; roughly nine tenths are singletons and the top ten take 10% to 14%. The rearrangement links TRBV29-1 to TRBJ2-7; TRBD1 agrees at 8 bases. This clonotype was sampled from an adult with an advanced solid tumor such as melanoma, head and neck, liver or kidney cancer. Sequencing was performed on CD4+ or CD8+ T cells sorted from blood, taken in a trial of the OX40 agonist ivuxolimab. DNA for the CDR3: TGCAGCGTTGGACAGGGGTTTACTGAGCAGTACTTC. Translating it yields CSVGQGFTEQYF.